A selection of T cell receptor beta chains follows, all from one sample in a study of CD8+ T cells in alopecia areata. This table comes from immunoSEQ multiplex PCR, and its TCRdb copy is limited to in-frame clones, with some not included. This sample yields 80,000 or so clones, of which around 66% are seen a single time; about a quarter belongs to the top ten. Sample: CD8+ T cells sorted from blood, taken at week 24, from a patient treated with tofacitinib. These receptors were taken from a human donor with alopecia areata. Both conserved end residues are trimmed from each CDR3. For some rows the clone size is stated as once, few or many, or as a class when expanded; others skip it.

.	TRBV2	ASSEGLAGVAGELF
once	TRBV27	ASSRTRDGPGGTGELF
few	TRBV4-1	ASSQEEGERDGYT
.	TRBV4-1	ASSQAPPTGYDTEAF
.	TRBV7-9	ASSPVNQRASYEQY
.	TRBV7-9	ASSLLGLAGHTQY
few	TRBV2	ASSEYPGAHTEAF
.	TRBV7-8	ASSGGEHEWEKLF
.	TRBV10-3	AIRDTGTGGYEQY
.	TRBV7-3	ASSLSRDTANYGYT
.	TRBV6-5	ASSYDMRDLNYGYT
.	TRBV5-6	ASSTWTEYSNQPQH
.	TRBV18	ASSPQDRVLYEQY
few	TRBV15	ATSRRGQGGGELF
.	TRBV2	ASSEVGDLQLVALH
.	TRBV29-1	SVGRGGETYGYT
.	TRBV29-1	SVVARGDYGYT
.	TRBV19	ASSFALTGEQY
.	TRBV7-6	ASSPGGNQPQH
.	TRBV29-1	SGALAGSTYEQY
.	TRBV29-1	SVESLELAAYNEQF
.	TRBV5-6	ASSSIGPLAGEQY
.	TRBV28	ASSRGQGDYNEQF
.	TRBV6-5	ASSYSLSGGEF
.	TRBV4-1	ASSHRDGGSYNEQF
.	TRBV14	ASSHGIASGLYEQY
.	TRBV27	ASSLQVGGANVLT
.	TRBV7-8	ASSLDRTSGSRVFYEQY
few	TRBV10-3	AISDPGTGYNEQF
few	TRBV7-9	ASSFGGTYNEQF
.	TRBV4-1	ASSPGPWDRSEAF
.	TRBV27	ASTSYRESGNEQF
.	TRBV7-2	ASSSSDGRVETQY
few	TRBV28	ASSSGDRGDYEQY
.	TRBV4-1	ASSQGQGVGEQY
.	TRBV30	AWSVGTGDWNEQF
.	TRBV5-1	ASTIITGDTEAF
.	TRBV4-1	ASSQVWKDGQETQY
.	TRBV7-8	ASSPGGGGGAKNIQY
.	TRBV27	ASSPTGYGYT
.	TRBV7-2	ASSLVASRLYNEQF
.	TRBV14	ASSQEGTQY
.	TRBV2	ASRDGETGTDTQY
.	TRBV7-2	ASSQGGTDTQY
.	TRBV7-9	ATEAGAAETQY
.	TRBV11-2	ASSLPNQPQH
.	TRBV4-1	ASSPGISSNQPQH
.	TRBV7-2	ASSLGGGHTDTQY
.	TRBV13	ASSLGRTNYGYT
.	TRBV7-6	ASSGGQGKGWTEAF
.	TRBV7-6	ASSETSGVSYEQY
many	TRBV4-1	ASSQVGGTPSYNEQF
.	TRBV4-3	ASSHEQY
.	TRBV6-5	ASSVRLPSHEQY
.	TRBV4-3	ASSQDGAGALDNEQF
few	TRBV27	ASRGLGDYEQY
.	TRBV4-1	ASSQDRSGGNEQF
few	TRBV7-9	ASSRGLAGGSGNEQF
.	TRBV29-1	SVIQGYEQY
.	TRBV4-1	ASSQRQGNSGELF